The 10 T cell receptor beta chains given below trace back to one sample, sequenced in a study of blood T cell repertoires in COVID-19. The method was immunoSEQ multiplex PCR; TCRdb's version includes in-frame clones alone and lacks a portion of them. The sample contains 75,000 to 90,000 clones, roughly 85% of which appear only once. Specimen: peripheral blood. Receptors originate from a human donor in a cohort sampled during active COVID-19.

Here the CDR3 reads CAISESGTSTYEQYF. For the CDR3, the DNA is TGTGCCATCAGTGAATCCGGGACTAGCACCTACGAGCAGTACTTC. The chain has TRBV10-3 and TRBJ2-7; 9 bases are a match to TRBD2. With V trimmed by 3 bases and J by 2 bases, 5 bases remained unmatched. CDR1 is ENHRY, CDR2 SYGVKD, per germline. CDR3 length: 15 amino acids.

The CDR3 loop is CASSLGPRAEAFF. The CDR3 DNA follows: TGTGCCAGCAGCTTAGGACCGAGGGCTGAAGCTTTCTTT. This chain connects TRBV7-2 to TRBJ1-1; D is unclear. There are 13 residues in the CDR3. Germline CDR1 SGHTA, CDR2 FQGNSA. Trimming left V 1 base short and J 6 bases short, with 9 bases between.

The rearrangement links TRBV9 to TRBJ1-2; weak D call: TRBD1 (6 bases). Germline CDR1 is SGDLS and CDR2 is YYNGEE. The CDR3 consists of 12 residues. V was shortened by 1 base and J by 8 bases, with 9 bases between the two germline ends. The DNA for the CDR3 is TGTGCCAGCAGCGTACAGGGGAAGGGCTACACCTTC. Residues: CASSVQGKGYTF.

The chain joins TRBV29-1 to TRBJ2-1, with 9 bases fitting TRBD2. Germline V gene data show CDR1 as SQVTM and CDR2 as ANQGSEA. V dropped 4 bases and J dropped 6; count of bases not matched to a gene: 10. CDR3 length: 15 amino acids. The CDR3 loop is CSVGELAGPGNEQFF. CDR3 nucleotide sequence: TGCAGCGTTGGGGAGCTAGCGGGACCGGGCAATGAGCAGTTCTTC.

This chain joins TRBV9 and TRBJ1-5, with 7 bases fitting TRBD1. Germline V gives CDR1 SGDLS, CDR2 YYNGEE. V lost 3 bases, J lost 2 bases, and 8 bases stayed unmatched. CDR3 length equals 16 residues. Here the CDR3 DNA reads TGTGCCAGCAGCGAGGACAGGACCATAGGCAATCAGCCCCAGCATTTT. It codes for CASSEDRTIGNQPQHF.

V usage is TRBV11-2 and J usage is TRBJ2-2, with 8 positions matching TRBD2. CDR3 length equals 17 residues. The germline V gene has CDR1 SGHAT and CDR2 FQNNGV. Unmatched junction bases numbered 12, after V lost 4 bases and J lost 5 bases. The CDR3 loop reads CASSSTRGTSHTGELFF. For the CDR3, the DNA is TGTGCCAGCAGCTCCACTAGGGGGACTAGTCATACCGGGGAGCTGTTTTTT.

The count of this clone is one. The chain combines TRBV28 with TRBJ2-7; TRBD1 agrees at 10 bases. CDR1 and CDR2 (germline): MDHEN, SYDVKM. V trimming: 1 base; J trimming: 7 bases; junction bases outside the gene matches: 13. CDR3 size: 17 residues. CDR3 coding DNA: TGTGCCAGCAGTTTATATCCGGGACAGGGGCCCCATGAGGAGCAGTACTTC. Its translation: CASSLYPGQGPHEEQYF.

The gene calls are TRBV5-4 and TRBJ2-7; D unclear. V dropped 2 bases and J dropped 3 bases, with 6 bases sitting between them. From germline, CDR1 is SGHNT and CDR2 YYREEE (reference sequence). The CDR3 is 12 amino acids. This CDR3 reads CASSFNSYEQYF. DNA for the CDR3: TGTGCCAGCAGCTTTAACAGCTACGAGCAGTACTTC.

This chain joins TRBV7-8 and TRBJ1-5; D is possibly TRBD1 (5 bases). The ends were cut back, 4 bases at V and 5 bases at J, with 12 bases in the middle. The CDR3 spans 14 residues. Germline V lookup: CDR1 SGHVS, CDR2 FQNEAQ. CDR3 DNA sequence: TGTGCCAGCAGCTCCGCGGGGGGATATCAGCCCCAGCATTTT. Translated, it gives CASSSAGGYQPQHF.

The V call is TRBV30, the J call TRBJ1-3, with 7 bases matching TRBD1. Unmatched junction bases numbered 3, after V lost 8 bases and J lost 2 bases. CDR3 length: 12 amino acids. CDR1 is GTSNPN and CDR2 is SVGIG in the germline V gene (reference sequence). The CDR3, as DNA: TGTGCCCGACAGGGCGCTGGAAACACCATATATTTT. Translating gives CARQGAGNTIYF. Full variable domain (outside the CDR3, taken from reference TRBV30 and TRBJ1-3): SQTIHQWPATLVQPVGSPLSLECTVEGTSNPNLYWYRQAAGRGLQLLFYSVGIGQISSEVPQNLSASRPQDRQFILSSKKLLLSDSGFYLCARQGAGNTIYFGEGSWLTVV.